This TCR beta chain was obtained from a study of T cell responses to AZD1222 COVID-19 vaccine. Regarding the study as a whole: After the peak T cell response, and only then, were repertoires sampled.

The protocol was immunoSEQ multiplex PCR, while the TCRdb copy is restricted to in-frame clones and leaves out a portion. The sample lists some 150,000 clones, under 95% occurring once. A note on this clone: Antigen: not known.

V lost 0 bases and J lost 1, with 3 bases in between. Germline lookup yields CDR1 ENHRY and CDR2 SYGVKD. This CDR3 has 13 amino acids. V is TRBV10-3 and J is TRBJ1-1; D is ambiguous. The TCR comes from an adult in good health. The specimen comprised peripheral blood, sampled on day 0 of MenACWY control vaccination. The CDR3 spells CAISESPNTEAFF. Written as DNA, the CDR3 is TGTGCCATCAGTGAGTCCCCGAACACTGAAGCTTTCTTT.